What follows are 32 T cell receptor beta chains derived from one specimen sequenced in a study of T-cell reconstitution after alpha-beta-depleted transplantation in children. Unique molecular identifiers were built into the TCRbeta library. TCRdb passed the PCR reads through MiXCR, listing each CDR3 protein once. The sample has roughly 790,000 distinct CDR3 sequences, about 16% seen once. Sequencing used PBMCs, mostly from graft donor cells, obtained 360 days after TCRalphabeta/CD19-depleted stem cell transplant. The receptors shown here come from a male patient younger than 18 who had a stem cell transplant for acute lymphoblastic leukemia, so the T cells may come from the graft donor.

The sample holds a few counts of this clonotype. The chain is built from TRBV15 and TRBJ2-1; D tentatively reads TRBD1 or TRBD2 (7 bases each). The CDR3 spans 16 residues. In germline, CDR1 is LNHNV, CDR2 YYDKDF (reference sequence). The ends were cut back, 4 bases at V and 4 bases at J, with 17 bases in the middle. CDR3 DNA: TGTGCCACCAGCACCAGGGGGGGAGCGGCGTACAATGAGCAGTTCTTC. Translating gives CATSTRGGAAYNEQFF.

The chain employs TRBV11-1 and TRBJ2-1; D gene ambiguous. The CDR3 totals 11 residues. Germline V gene sequence: CDR1 SGHAT, CDR2 FQDESV (reference sequence). Trimming removed 6 bases from V and 8 bases from J, with 8 bases in between. CDR3 in DNA: TGTGCCAGCAGTCTTCAGGATGAGCAGTTCTTC. Translating it yields CASSLQDEQFF. Full variable domain (remainder filled in from reference TRBV11-1 and TRBJ2-1): EAEVAQSPRYKITEKSQAVAFWCDPISGHATLYWYRQILGQGPELLVQFQDESVVDDSQLPKDRFSAERLKGVDSTLKIQPAELGDSAMYLCASSLQDEQFFGPGTRLTVL.

This rearrangement joins TRBV27 to TRBJ2-1; 9 bases are a match to TRBD2. Germline lookup yields CDR1 MNHEY and CDR2 SMNVEV (reference sequence). The CDR3 loop spans 18 amino acids. V lost 5 bases, J lost 0 bases, and 11 bases stayed unmatched. DNA of the CDR3: TGTGCCAGCAGTCCGACCGGACTAGCGCGAAGCTCCTACAATGAGCAGTTCTTC. Translated, it gives CASSPTGLARSSYNEQFF.

This chain links TRBV20-1 with TRBJ2-7; TRBD2 aligns across 11 bases. V was clipped by 3 bases and J by 2 bases; unmatched bases: 6. This CDR3 has 15 amino acids. Germline assignment: CDR1 DFQATT and CDR2 SNEGSKA (reference sequence). For the CDR3, the DNA is TGCAGTGCTAGGCCCCCGGGACTAGCGGCCTACGAGCAGTACTTC. Translated: CSARPPGLAAYEQYF.

In DNA, the CDR3 is TGTGCCACCAGCAGAGATCTTACAGGGGGTAGTGCCAAAAACATTCAGTACTTC. Its protein product is CATSRDLTGGSAKNIQYF. V and J are TRBV15 and TRBJ2-4; TRBD1 matches at 8 bases. Germline V lookup: CDR1 LNHNV, CDR2 YYDKDF (reference sequence). This CDR3 has 18 amino acids. Germline trimming cut 0 bases from V and 1 base from J; bases unmatched to any gene: 8.

This clonotype has a single count. The V and J genes are TRBV7-2 and TRBJ2-7, with TRBD2 matching over 12 bases. This CDR3 is built from 16 residues. The germline CDR1 and CDR2 sequences are SGHTA and FQGNSA. Germline trimming cut 5 bases from V and 2 bases from J; bases unmatched to any gene: 7. The CDR3: CASSLGLAGWPYEQYF. The CDR3 nucleotides read TGTGCCAGCAGCCTTGGACTAGCGGGGTGGCCCTACGAGCAGTACTTC.

A few counts support this clonotype. This chain uses TRBV4-1 with TRBJ2-3; 7 nucleotides line up with TRBD2. There are 14 residues in the CDR3. Germline V gene lookup returns CDR1 MGHRA and CDR2 YSYEKL. Trimming took 0 bases from V and 9 from J; bases not matched to a gene: 6. The CDR3: CASSQDPSGPTQYF. DNA for the CDR3: TGCGCCAGCAGCCAAGATCCTAGCGGCCCGACGCAGTATTTT.

Ten or more counts support this clonotype. The chain couples TRBV5-1 to TRBJ2-7, with 11 nucleotides matching TRBD1. V lost 5 bases and J lost 0; bases outside the gene matches: 13. The CDR3 runs to 18 residues. Germline CDR1 SGHRS, CDR2 YFSETQ. CDR3 nucleotide sequence: TGCGCCAGCAGTCGTGGGACAGGGGGATCGGTAAGCTCCTACGAGCAGTACTTC. It specifies CASSRGTGGSVSSYEQYF.

The rearrangement uses TRBV2 and TRBJ2-7, with D possibly TRBD1 on 6 matching bases. There are 14 residues in the CDR3. The germline V gene has CDR1 SNHLY and CDR2 FYNNEI. Trimming cost V 4 bases and J 3 bases, with 13 bases left between them. The CDR3 bases are TGTGCCAGCAGTGGTTGGGGGCAGAACTACGAGCAGTACTTC. It specifies CASSGWGQNYEQYF.

The rearrangement links TRBV5-5 to TRBJ2-7; no clear D gene. Germline loops: CDR1 SGHKS, CDR2 YYEKEE (reference sequence). The V and J ends lost 4 bases and 2 bases respectively, with 13 bases between them. The CDR3 loop spans 14 amino acids. The CDR3 sequence: CASSPALPAYEQYF. As DNA, the CDR3 is TGTGCCAGCAGCCCAGCGCTCCCCGCCTACGAGCAGTACTTC. Using reference TRBV5-5 and TRBJ2-7 for the parts outside the CDR3, the full variable domain is DAGVTQSPTHLIKTRGQQVTLRCSPISGHKSVSWYQQVLGQGPQFIFQYYEKEERGRGNFPDRFSARQFPNYSSELNVNALLLGDSALYLCASSPALPAYEQYFGPGTRLTVT.

The rearrangement uses TRBV7-3 and TRBJ2-3; tentatively, D is TRBD2 (5 bases). CDR1 is SGHTA, CDR2 FQGTGA, per germline. The CDR3 consists of 16 residues. With 3 bases removed from V and 0 bases from J, the gap between germline ends came to 13 bases. CDR3 protein: CASSFYPEDSTDTQYF. The CDR3 region has the DNA TGTGCCAGCAGCTTTTACCCGGAGGATAGCACAGATACGCAGTATTTT.

This chain connects TRBV29-1 to TRBJ2-7, with 8 bases fitting TRBD1. V dropped 6 bases and J dropped 3; count of bases not matched to a gene: 13. This CDR3 comprises 15 residues. CDR1 and CDR2 from the germline V gene are SQVTM and ANQGSEA. The CDR3 nucleotides read TGCAGCGTCGCCGGGACAGGAGGACCTTACTACGAGCAGTACTTC. It is translated as CSVAGTGGPYYEQYF.

The chain has TRBV5-1 and TRBJ2-2; TRBD2 agrees at 11 bases. Looked up from germline, CDR1 is SGHRS and CDR2 is YFSETQ. The J segment lost 4 bases and the V segment lost 4 bases, leaving 3 bases of the junction unmatched. The CDR3 is made up of 15 amino acids. The CDR3: CASSVLAGVTGELFF. The CDR3 nucleotides read TGCGCCAGCAGCGTACTAGCGGGAGTCACCGGGGAGCTGTTTTTT.

J is TRBJ1-2 and V is TRBV3-1; tentatively, D is TRBD1 (5 bases). Looked up from germline, CDR1 is LGHDT and CDR2 is YNNKEL (reference sequence). V was trimmed by 4 bases and J by 7 bases, leaving 19 bases between them. The length of the CDR3 is 15 residues. The CDR3 DNA is TGTGCCAGCAGCCCCTCCGGGAAAGAGGGGCTTGGCTACACCTTC. Amino acid sequence: CASSPSGKEGLGYTF.

CDR3 residues: CATSRMLPSSYEQYF. The DNA for the CDR3 is TGTGCCACCAGCAGGATGTTACCCAGCTCCTACGAGCAGTACTTC. The V call is TRBV15, the J call TRBJ2-7; D is unclear. The CDR3 consists of 15 residues. Trimming removed 3 bases from V and 0 bases from J, with 12 bases in between. Germline CDR1 and CDR2: LNHNV and YYDKDF (reference sequence).

This clonotype has just a few counts. The J gene is TRBJ2-3, the V gene TRBV27; D is undetermined. Trimming shortened V by 1 base and J by 2 bases, and 13 bases separated the two germline ends. The CDR3 runs 16 residues. Germline-derived CDR1 and CDR2 are MNHEY and SMNVEV (reference sequence). CDR3 bases: TGTGCCAGCAGTTTATTCCCCATGAGGATCACAGATACGCAGTATTTT. Translating gives CASSLFPMRITDTQYF.

V gene TRBV27 combines with J gene TRBJ1-5; the match to TRBD1 covers 8 bases. Germline CDR1 reads MNHEY; CDR2 reads SMNVEV (reference sequence). The CDR3 loop spans 17 amino acids. Trimming at V came to 5 bases and at J to 3 bases, leaving 12 bases not matched to a gene. Written as DNA, the CDR3 is TGTGCCAGCAGTCTTATTGGGGGGACAGGCCTCAATCAGCCCCAGCATTTT. Translation gives CASSLIGGTGLNQPQHF.

This clonotype was seen many times. The chain employs TRBV20-1 and TRBJ2-7; D gene ambiguous. The CDR3 spans 11 residues. The V gene lost 1 base and the J gene lost 6 bases, with 7 bases spanning the gap. Per the germline V gene, CDR1 is DFQATT and CDR2 is SNEGSKA (reference sequence). The CDR3 nucleotides are TGCAGTGCTAGAGGTCCCGGCGAGCAGTACTTC. Translation: CSARGPGEQYF.

About this clonotype: Its ends do not fully match the called genes, so a read error is possible. V is TRBV2 and J is TRBJ2-7, with a tentative D call TRBD2 (6 bases). Germline V gives CDR1 SNHLY, CDR2 FYNNEI. CDR3 length equals 12 residues. The DNA for the CDR3 is TGTGCCAGCAGTGGCGGGGTTCTCTCTTCGGACTTC. Translating it yields CASSGGVLSSDF. The variable domain in full, with the rest retrieved from reference TRBV2 and TRBJ2-7, is EPEVTQTPSHQVTQMGQEVILRCVPISNHLYFYWYRQILGQKVEFLVSFYNNEISEKSEIFDDQFSVERPDGSNFTLKIRSTKLEDSAMYFCASSGGVLSSDFGPGTRLTVT.

This chain links TRBV29-1 with TRBJ2-3, with D perhaps being TRBD1 or TRBD2 (5 bases each). CDR3 size: 13 residues. V was cut by 4 bases and J by 0 bases, with 8 bases left in between. Germline V lookup: CDR1 SQVTM, CDR2 ANQGSEA. As DNA, the CDR3 is TGCAGCGTTGGTCGGGGCAGCACAGATACGCAGTATTTT. Translated: CSVGRGSTDTQYF.

This clonotype was counted only a few times. The genes are TRBV7-8 and TRBJ2-5; 8 bases agree with TRBD1. V lost 5 bases and J lost 1; bases outside the gene matches: 6. This CDR3 has 15 amino acids. Germline V gene sequence: CDR1 SGHVS, CDR2 FQNEAQ. CDR3 sequence: CASSAVRGPQETQYF. CDR3 in DNA: TGTGCCAGCAGCGCAGTCAGGGGGCCCCAAGAGACCCAGTACTTC.

The chain combines TRBV6-5 with TRBJ2-1; 12 nucleotides align to TRBD2. J lost 9 bases, V lost 1 base, and 7 bases had no gene match. The germline V gene has CDR1 MNHEY and CDR2 SVGAGI. The CDR3 sequence is 16 residues long. The chain's CDR3 is CASSYWTSGKRVEQFF. The CDR3 DNA reads TGTGCCAGCAGTTACTGGACTAGCGGGAAGAGGGTTGAGCAGTTCTTC.

The chain has TRBV5-1 and TRBJ2-7; the D gene is possibly TRBD1 (5 bases). Between the trimmed V and J ends, which lost 0 bases and 5 bases, there was a span of 15 bases. The CDR3 covers 15 residues. Germline V lookup: CDR1 SGHRS, CDR2 YFSETQ. The CDR3 nucleotides are TGCGCCAGCAGCTTGGAGCCTGGGGCGCAGAACGAGCAGTACTTC. Translation gives CASSLEPGAQNEQYF.

The rearrangement joins TRBV7-9 to TRBJ2-3; no definite D call. Per the germline V gene, CDR1 is SEHNR and CDR2 is FQNEAQ (reference sequence). The CDR3 is 15 residues long. Trimming pared 3 bases from V and 2 bases from J, leaving 12 bases between. In DNA, the CDR3 is TGTGCCAGCAGCTTCGCGATTTCCCCCACAGATACGCAGTATTTT. Amino acid sequence: CASSFAISPTDTQYF.

This clonotype was seen a few times. CDR3 protein: CASSLHVVHAEAFF. The CDR3 DNA follows: TGTGCCAGCAGTCTACACGTTGTCCATGCTGAAGCTTTCTTT. V and J are TRBV13 and TRBJ1-1, with D unresolved. CDR3 length equals 14 residues. The germline V gene encodes CDR1 PRHDT and CDR2 FYEKMQ (reference sequence). Trimming cost V 6 bases and J 6 bases, with 17 bases left between them.

This clonotype showed up just a few times. V is TRBV24-1 and J is TRBJ2-1; no definite D call. Trimming left V 4 bases short and J 9 bases short, with 12 bases between. The CDR3 is 13 amino acids. CDR1 and CDR2 (germline): KGHDR, SFDVKD. The CDR3 DNA reads as TGTGCCACCAGTGACCCTCTTAGCAGTGAGCAGTTCTTC. Amino acid sequence: CATSDPLSSEQFF.

The chain couples TRBV20-1 to TRBJ1-6, with D uncertain. Germline CDR1 reads DFQATT; CDR2 reads SNEGSKA (reference sequence). This CDR3 contains 16 residues. V lost 1 base, J lost 4 bases, and 14 bases lay in between. This CDR3 is CSARGAASLYNSPLHF. The CDR3 nucleotides read TGCAGTGCTAGAGGCGCCGCATCGTTATATAATTCACCCCTCCACTTT.

In its sample, this clonotype was seen a few times. The chain uses TRBV7-8 and TRBJ2-7; 15 bases align to TRBD2. The ends lost 3 bases at V and 6 bases at J; junction bases unmatched: 12. This CDR3 region has 18 residues. Germline CDR1 is SGHVS and CDR2 is FQNEAQ. The CDR3 spells CASSFGLAGGPEESEQYF. CDR3 nucleotides: TGTGCCAGCAGCTTCGGACTAGCGGGAGGGCCTGAGGAAAGCGAGCAGTACTTC. The full variable domain, rest sourced from reference TRBV7-8 and TRBJ2-7, is GAGVSQSPRYKVAKRGQDVALRCDPISGHVSLFWYQQALGQGPEFLTYFQNEAQLDKSGLPSDRFFAERPEGSVSTLKIQRTQQEDSAVYLCASSFGLAGGPEESEQYFGPGTRLTVT.

The chain combines TRBV27 with TRBJ1-6, with 9 nucleotides matching TRBD1. Trimming took 6 bases from V and 7 from J; bases not matched to a gene: 7. Germline CDR1 reads MNHEY; CDR2 reads SMNVEV (reference sequence). The CDR3 contains 15 residues. CDR3 region: CASRTTGGWNSPLHF. The CDR3 DNA reads as TGTGCCAGCAGGACAACAGGGGGCTGGAATTCACCCCTCCACTTT.

This clonotype was seen a handful of times. This sequence joins TRBV18 and TRBJ2-1; D may be TRBD1 or TRBD2 (5 bases each). The CDR3 runs to 16 residues. Trimming cost V 4 bases and J 2 bases, with 15 bases left between them. Germline V gives CDR1 KGHSH, CDR2 LQKENI. CDR3 sequence reads: CASSLAGGNTYNEQFF. The CDR3 DNA reads as TGTGCCAGCTCACTGGCTGGGGGAAATACCTACAATGAGCAGTTCTTC.

This clonotype turned up a few times. The chain couples TRBV20-1 to TRBJ2-7; tentative D call: TRBD2 (6 bases). In germline, CDR1 is DFQATT, CDR2 SNEGSKA (reference sequence). V lost 0 bases and J 7 bases, leaving 19 bases between the germline ends. This CDR3 contains 15 residues. The CDR3 here is CSARDLGLPGGEQYF. DNA of the CDR3: TGCAGTGCTAGAGATTTGGGACTGCCTGGCGGAGAGCAGTACTTC.

The chain joins TRBV5-1 to TRBJ2-7; D remains unclear. Trimming left V 0 bases short and J 0 bases short, with 13 bases between. Per the germline V gene, CDR1 is SGHRS and CDR2 is YFSETQ. This CDR3 contains 16 residues. CDR3 in DNA: TGCGCCAGCAGCTTGGCTGGGCAACTTTTCTCCTACGAGCAGTACTTC. Translating gives CASSLAGQLFSYEQYF.